These 13 T cell receptor beta chains came from one sample sequenced in a study of blood T cell repertoires in COVID-19. The assay was immunoSEQ multiplex PCR, and TCRdb's table has in-frame clones only and misses some. The table lists some 290,000 clones, roughly nine tenths of them singletons, with about 12% in the top ten. The material sequenced was peripheral blood. The receptors shown here come from a woman aged 30 to 39 with COVID-19, enrolled during active disease.

J is TRBJ1-2 and V is TRBV19, with D possibly being TRBD1 (5 bases). The CDR3 runs to 13 residues. Germline V gene data show CDR1 as LNHDA and CDR2 as SQIVND (reference sequence). Between the trimmed V and J ends, which lost 9 bases and 3 bases, there was a span of 14 bases. The CDR3 DNA reads TGTGCCAGCGGGGGACGGACCTACTATGGCTACACCTTC. This sequence encodes CASGGRTYYGYTF.

The J gene is TRBJ2-5, the V gene TRBV5-1; 8 bases line up with TRBD2. The CDR3 sequence is 15 residues long. The germline V gene has CDR1 SGHRS and CDR2 YFSETQ. After removal of 4 bases from V and 2 bases from J, the junction contained 7 bases not matched to a gene. DNA for the CDR3: TGCGCCAGCAGCCTGGCCGGGACTAGTCAAGAGACCCAGTACTTC. Translating it yields CASSLAGTSQETQYF.

J is TRBJ1-3 and V is TRBV18, with D perhaps matching TRBD1 (6 bases). Looked up from germline, CDR1 is KGHSH and CDR2 is LQKENI. CDR3 length: 15 residues. The germline V and J ends were trimmed by 2 bases and 2 bases, with 10 bases remaining between them. CDR3 sequence: CASSPTAGAGNTIYF. The CDR3, as DNA: TGTGCCAGCTCACCAACTGCAGGGGCTGGAAACACCATATATTTT. Filled out from reference TRBV18 and TRBJ1-3, the complete variable domain reads NAGVMQNPRHLVRRRGQEARLRCSPMKGHSHVYWYRQLPEEGLKFMVYLQKENIIDESGMPKERFSAEFPKEGPSILRIQQVVRGDSAAYFCASSPTAGAGNTIYFGEGSWLTVV.

The V call is TRBV24-1, the J call TRBJ1-2, with 7 positions matching TRBD1. V trimming: 7 bases; J trimming: 6 bases; junction bases outside the gene matches: 7. CDR3 length: 13 amino acids. Germline CDR1 KGHDR, CDR2 SFDVKD. The DNA for the CDR3 is TGTGCCACCAGGCCACAGGGGATGAATGGCTACACCTTC. This codes for CATRPQGMNGYTF.

The chain links TRBV18 to TRBJ1-1, with D uncertain. V shed 6 bases and J shed 4 bases, with 18 bases lying between them. There are 15 residues in the CDR3. CDR1 and CDR2 from the germline V gene are KGHSH and LQKENI. In nucleotides, the CDR3 is TGTGCCAGCTCTCCTCCCACGGGTGGGAGCACTGAAGCTTTCTTT. Amino acids: CASSPPTGGSTEAFF. Based on the CDR3 plus reference TRBV18 and TRBJ1-1, the full variable domain is NAGVMQNPRHLVRRRGQEARLRCSPMKGHSHVYWYRQLPEEGLKFMVYLQKENIIDESGMPKERFSAEFPKEGPSILRIQQVVRGDSAAYFCASSPPTGGSTEAFFGQGTRLTVV.

This chain uses TRBV11-2 with TRBJ1-1; 7 bases line up with TRBD1. Germline loops: CDR1 SGHAT, CDR2 FQNNGV. CDR3 length equals 16 residues. With 5 bases clipped from V and 2 bases from J, the junction kept 11 bases outside the gene matches. The CDR3 sequence: CASSLTWTGQNTEAFF. CDR3 DNA: TGTGCCAGCAGCCTGACCTGGACAGGCCAAAACACTGAAGCTTTCTTT. The whole variable domain, remainder taken from reference TRBV11-2 and TRBJ1-1, is EAGVAQSPRYKIIEKRQSVAFWCNPISGHATLYWYQQILGQGPKLLIQFQNNGVVDDSQLPKDRFSAERLKGVDSTLKIQPAKLEDSAVYLCASSLTWTGQNTEAFFGQGTRLTVV.

This rearrangement joins TRBV10-2 to TRBJ2-7, with 9 positions matching TRBD1. The CDR3 contains 13 residues. Germline trimming cut 6 bases from V and 2 bases from J; bases unmatched to any gene: 2. Per germline, CDR1 WSHSY and CDR2 SAAADI. The CDR3, as DNA: TGCGCCAGCAGCGGGACAGGGCCCTACGAGCAGTACTTC. This translates into CASSGTGPYEQYF.

The genes are TRBV2 and TRBJ2-3; 10 bases are shared with TRBD2. Germline-derived CDR1 and CDR2 are SNHLY and FYNNEI. The trim removed 3 bases at V and 4 bases at J, leaving 7 bases unmatched. CDR3 length: 16 amino acids. The CDR3 is CASSEFSGGVSDTQYF. CDR3 in DNA: TGTGCCAGCAGTGAGTTCAGCGGGGGGGTATCAGATACGCAGTATTTT.

The chain recombines TRBV27 with TRBJ1-1, with TRBD1 matching 9 bases. Germline trimming cut 3 bases from V and 5 bases from J; bases unmatched to any gene: 4. CDR3 length equals 14 residues. Germline CDR1 is MNHEY and CDR2 is SMNVEV (reference sequence). The CDR3 DNA reads TGTGCCAGCAGTTTCCGACAGGGGGGGACTGAAGCTTTCTTT. This gives the protein CASSFRQGGTEAFF.

This clone occurred a few times. The chain employs TRBV27 and TRBJ2-1; 8 positions agree with TRBD1. CDR3 length: 14 amino acids. Germline V CDR1 and CDR2: MNHEY, SMNVEV (reference sequence). V lost 8 bases and J lost 3; bases outside the gene matches: 6. CDR3 residues: CASSQGANYNEQFF. The CDR3 DNA sequence: TGTGCCAGCTCCCAGGGGGCTAACTACAATGAGCAGTTCTTC.

CDR3 protein: CASSERRVGNSPLHF. The DNA of the CDR3 is TGTGCCAGCAGCGAGCGCAGGGTGGGTAATTCACCCCTCCACTTT. The rearrangement uses TRBV7-8 and TRBJ1-6; the D gene is possibly TRBD1 (5 bases). Germline V gene sequence: CDR1 SGHVS, CDR2 FQNEAQ. Trimming took 5 bases from V and 6 from J, leaving 14 bases between them. This CDR3 has 15 residues. Looking up the rest from reference TRBV7-8 and TRBJ1-6 gives the full variable domain: GAGVSQSPRYKVAKRGQDVALRCDPISGHVSLFWYQQALGQGPEFLTYFQNEAQLDKSGLPSDRFFAERPEGSVSTLKIQRTQQEDSAVYLCASSERRVGNSPLHFGNGTRLTVT.

The gene calls are TRBV7-8 and TRBJ2-1; 7 nucleotides align to TRBD2. The trim removed 5 bases at V and 6 bases at J, leaving 13 bases unmatched. This CDR3 is 16 amino acids long. Germline CDR1 is SGHVS and CDR2 is FQNEAQ. CDR3 sequence reads: CASSRRGGGGANEQFF. In DNA form, the CDR3 reads TGTGCCAGCAGCCGACGGGGCGGGGGAGGGGCCAATGAGCAGTTCTTC.

This clone was picked up one time. The gene calls are TRBV4-1 and TRBJ1-2, with D unclear. Between the trimmed V and J ends, which lost 0 bases and 6 bases, there was a span of 8 bases. The germline V gene has CDR1 MGHRA and CDR2 YSYEKL. The CDR3 has 13 amino acids. As DNA, the CDR3 is TGCGCCAGCAGCCAAGATAGGAGTGATGGCTACACCTTC. This codes for CASSQDRSDGYTF.